This T cell receptor beta chain is from a study of blood T cells in healthy people across ages. The second PCR ran 7 to 11 cycles with a sample-barcoded 5' primer and J-beta primers. Unique molecular identifiers of 12 random nucleotides labeled each cDNA. MiXCR, applied by TCRdb to the 5' RACE reads, yields one record per CDR3 protein. Of about 730,000 distinct CDR3 sequences in the sample, about 42% were seen once. The CDR3 totals 13 residues. Germline CDR1 reads SGHTA; CDR2 reads FQGNSA. Deletions cut 6 bases from V and 4 bases from J, with 11 bases between. RNA extraction gave at least 6 micrograms of total RNA per sample. This clonotype was recorded at least ten times.

This TCR derives from a woman between 55 and 75 years old in good health. Sequencing was carried out using blood. The V call is TRBV7-2, the J call TRBJ2-3; D gene uncertain. CDR3 residues: CASSPTPPDTQYF. CDR3 DNA sequence: TGTGCCAGCAGTCCGACCCCTCCAGATACGCAGTATTTT.